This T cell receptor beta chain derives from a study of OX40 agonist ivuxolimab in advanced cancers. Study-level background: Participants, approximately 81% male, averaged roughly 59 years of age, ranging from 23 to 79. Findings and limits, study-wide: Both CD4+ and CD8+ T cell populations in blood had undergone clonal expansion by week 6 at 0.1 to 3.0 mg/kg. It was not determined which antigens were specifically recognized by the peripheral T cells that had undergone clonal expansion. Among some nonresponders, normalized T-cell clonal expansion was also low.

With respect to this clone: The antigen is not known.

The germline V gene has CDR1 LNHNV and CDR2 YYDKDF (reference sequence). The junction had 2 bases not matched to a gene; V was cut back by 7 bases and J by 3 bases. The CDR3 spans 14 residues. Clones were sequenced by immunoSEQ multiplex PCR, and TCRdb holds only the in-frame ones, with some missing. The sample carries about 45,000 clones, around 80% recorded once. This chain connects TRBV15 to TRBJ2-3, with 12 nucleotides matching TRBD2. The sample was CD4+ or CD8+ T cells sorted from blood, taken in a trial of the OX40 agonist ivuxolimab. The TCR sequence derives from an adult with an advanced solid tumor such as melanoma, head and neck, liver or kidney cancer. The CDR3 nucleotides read TGTGCCACCACCACTAGCGGGGGGACAGATACGCAGTATTTT. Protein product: CATTTSGGTDTQYF.